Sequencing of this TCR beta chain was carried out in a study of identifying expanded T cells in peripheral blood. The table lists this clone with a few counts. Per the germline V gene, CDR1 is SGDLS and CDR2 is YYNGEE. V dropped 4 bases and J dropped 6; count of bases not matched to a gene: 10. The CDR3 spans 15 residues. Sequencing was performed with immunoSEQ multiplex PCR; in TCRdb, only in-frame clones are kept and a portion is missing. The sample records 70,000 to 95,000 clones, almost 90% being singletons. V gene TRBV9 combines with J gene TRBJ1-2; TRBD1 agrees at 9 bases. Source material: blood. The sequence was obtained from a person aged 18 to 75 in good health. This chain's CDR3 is CASSSPDRGSDGYTF. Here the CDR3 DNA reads TGTGCCAGCAGCTCACCTGACAGGGGGTCGGATGGCTACACCTTC.